This T cell receptor beta chain was identified during a study of T-cell memory formation after mild COVID-19. Constant-segment primers were used for 5'RACE, and the resulting TCR alpha and TCR beta cDNA libraries carried sample barcodes and UMIs. MiXCR, applied by TCRdb to the 5' RACE reads, yields one record per CDR3 protein. The table records 200,000 to 250,000 distinct CDR3 sequences, 7.5% to 10% of them present only once. This clonotype was seen at least ten times. The TCR originated in a man younger than 30 who had mild COVID-19 (a few samples of this study predate the infection). Cell type and time point are not known. Sequenced sample: PBMCs or a T cell subset sorted from them (not recorded which).

The CDR3 DNA sequence: TGTGCCAGCAGCTCGCCCGACAGGGGAGATACGCAGTATTTT. Protein: CASSSPDRGDTQYF. V usage is TRBV7-9 and J usage is TRBJ2-3, with 8 positions matching TRBD1. CDR3 size: 14 residues. With 4 bases clipped from V and 5 bases from J, the junction kept 5 bases outside the gene matches. Germline lookup yields CDR1 SEHNR and CDR2 FQNEAQ (reference sequence). Full variable domain (missing parts from reference TRBV7-9 and TRBJ2-3): DTGVSQNPRHKITKRGQNVTFRCDPISEHNRLYWYRQTLGQGPEFLTYFQNEAQLEKSRLLSDRFSAERPKGSFSTLEIQRTEQGDSAMYLCASSSPDRGDTQYFGPGTRLTVL.